Listed below are T cell receptor beta chains from one sample, sequenced in a study of blood T cell repertoires in COVID-19. Data came from immunoSEQ multiplex PCR; TCRdb stores just in-frame clones and leaves some out. The sample shows about 360,000 clones, 65% to 90% of them seen only once. What was sequenced was peripheral blood. The source of these receptors is a woman aged 60 to 75 with COVID-19, enrolled during active disease. Both conserved end residues are part of each CDR3. The D gene is left open where the match is weak. A clone size is listed for some rows: how often the clone was seen (once, few, many), or a class if it is expanded.

clone_size | d_call | cdr3_length | j_call | v_call | cdr3_aa | cdr3_nt
- | TRBD1 | 17 | TRBJ2-2 | TRBV11-2 | CASSPQLTGSFGGELFF | TGTGCCAGCAGCCCCCAGTTGACAGGGTCTTTCGGCGGGGAGCTGTTTTTT
- | - | 14 | TRBJ2-3 | TRBV7-9 | CASSTLDRPDTQYF | TGTGCCAGCAGCACTTTAGACAGGCCAGATACGCAGTATTTT
few | - | 14 | TRBJ1-2 | TRBV6-1 | CASSDTGHLGGYTF | TGTGCCAGCAGTGATACAGGGCACCTGGGGGGCTACACCTTC
- | - | 13 | TRBJ1-4 | TRBV28 | CASAGFLNEKLFF | TGTGCCAGCGCAGGGTTCCTTAATGAAAAACTGTTTTTT
- | - | 16 | TRBJ2-1 | TRBV9 | CASSARESSSYNEQFF | TGTGCCAGCAGCGCCCGGGAGTCGAGCTCCTACAATGAGCAGTTCTTC
- | - | 16 | TRBJ1-3 | TRBV5-6 | CASSYLSAGVGNTIYF | TGTGCCAGCAGCTACCTCTCAGCCGGGGTGGGAAACACCATATATTTT
- | TRBD2 | 18 | TRBJ2-2 | TRBV5-4 | CASSLDPRDYRNTGELFF | TGTGCCAGCAGCTTGGACCCCCGGGACTACCGAAACACCGGGGAGCTGTTTTTT
- | - | 16 | TRBJ1-3 | TRBV7-2 | CASSLGQPSSGNTIYF | TGTGCCAGCAGCTTAGGACAGCCAAGCTCTGGAAACACCATATATTTT
- | - | 17 | TRBJ1-1 | TRBV7-6 | CASSKNRVCRVGTEAFF | TGTGCCAGCAGCAAGAACAGGGTTTGCCGTGTGGGCACTGAAGCTTTCTTT
few | - | 15 | TRBJ2-7 | TRBV7-3 | CASSAGQGGSYEQYF | TGTGCCAGCAGCGCCGGACAGGGAGGGTCCTACGAGCAGTACTTC
- | TRBD1 | 17 | TRBJ1-3 | TRBV4-1 | CASSHLGQGRSGNTIYF | TGCGCCAGCAGCCACCTGGGACAGGGTCGCTCTGGAAACACCATATATTTT
- | - | 16 | TRBJ1-6 | TRBV6-1 | CASSEARPGYNSPLHF | TGTGCCAGCAGTGAAGCGCGACCGGGATATAATTCACCCCTCCACTTT
- | - | 15 | TRBJ2-7 | TRBV4-1 | CASSQITASIYEQYF | TGCGCCAGCAGCCAAATCACAGCCTCTATCTACGAGCAGTACTTC
- | TRBD2 | 14 | TRBJ2-5 | TRBV20-1 | CSASNRGGTETQYF | TGCAGTGCTAGTAATCGGGGGGGCACCGAGACCCAGTACTTC
- | - | 14 | TRBJ1-1 | TRBV15 | CATSRDIGITEAFF | TGTGCCACCAGCAGAGATATCGGGATCACTGAAGCTTTCTTT